This section outlines one TCR beta chain sequence together with its context. Its specificity is not known. The sample comes from a study of T-cell reconstitution after alpha-beta-depleted transplantation in children. Study observations and caveats: At one year after transplant, newly produced T cells mostly accounted for T-cell counts and diversity. Elevated TCRbeta diversity at day 60 was traced, in some patients, to surviving recipient T cells and thymic progenitors. Several hundred expanded graft clones reportedly gave rise to the alpha-beta T cells present about two months after transplant.

Germline V gives CDR1 SGDLS, CDR2 YYNGEE. Trimming left V 2 bases short and J 4 bases short, with 6 bases between. This CDR3 comprises 12 residues. Using unique molecular identifiers, the investigators prepared the TCRbeta library. Using its own MiXCR run on the PCR reads, TCRdb lists one record per CDR3 protein. The data hold about 210,000 distinct CDR3 sequences, with around a sixth observed a single time. The clonotype comes from a male patient under 10 years old who had a stem cell transplant for acute lymphoblastic leukemia, so the T cells may come from the graft donor. Sequencing was performed on PBMCs, mostly from graft donor cells, taken 360 days after TCRalphabeta/CD19-depleted stem cell transplant. This chain connects TRBV9 to TRBJ2-5; no reliable D call. CDR3 amino acids: CASSVPTETQYF. The CDR3 coding sequence is TGTGCCAGCAGCGTCCCCACAGAGACCCAGTACTTC.